These T cell receptor beta chains were read from a single sample in a study of memory CD4+ T cells and cytomegalovirus serostatus. Libraries were prepared by immunoSEQ multiplex PCR; TCRdb keeps only in-frame clonotypes and omits some of them. The profile shows more than 55,000 clones, 82% of them singletons. The source material was memory CD4+ T cells from blood. The receptors stem from an adult in good health and CMV-seronegative. Both conserved end residues are part of each CDR3. Clone size is stated in some rows and not others, as once, few, many or a class when expanded.

V gene | clone size | CDR3 protein
TRBV30 | - | CAWSPIGGGNQPQHF
TRBV5-5 | - | CASSPGPSASNYEQYF
TRBV7-9 | - | CASSPTRFNEQFF
TRBV9 | - | CASSVDWGGGNTIYF
TRBV30 | few | CAWSSPYATEAFF
TRBV5-1 | - | CASTDQGSGEQFF
TRBV13 | - | CASSLRAETEAFF
TRBV7-2 | - | CASSSPPPRHEQYF
TRBV5-1 | - | CASSLGGTATGNTIYF
TRBV6-5 | once | CASSITGSGWTEAFF
TRBV5-8 | - | CASSLRLAGAETQYF
TRBV19 | few | CASSIDRGTGELFF
TRBV6-1 | - | CASSGRGQGRETQYF
TRBV19 | - | CASRGGHLALYEQYF
TRBV11-2 | - | CASSSRSYEQYF
TRBV6-7 | - | CASSYFLSGGETQYF
TRBV10-2 | - | CASSVVAGEQYF
TRBV19 | - | CASSMGRNEKLFF
TRBV6-4 | - | CASKQGVSTDTQYF
TRBV11-2 | - | CASSSVVGTRPRNEQFF
TRBV25-1 | - | CATTQEGLNTEAFF
TRBV9 | once | CASSVDPPSGQYF
TRBV5-6 | few | CASSSTRQLTTEAFF
TRBV5-1 | - | CASSSSGLGGTQYF